This record concerns one T cell receptor beta chain sequence. This specimen comes from a study of blood T cell repertoires in COVID-19. This CDR3 comprises 16 residues. V was pared by 5 bases and J by 0 bases, with 14 bases between. CDR1 and CDR2 from the germline V gene are SGHTA and FQGNSA. Some clones are missing from TCRdb's copy, which holds only in-frame ones; the method was immunoSEQ multiplex PCR. The sample lists 100,000 to 150,000 clones; approximately 80% were seen once. The clonotype originates from a man in his 60s with acute or convalescent COVID-19. The chain combines TRBV7-2 with TRBJ2-1, with D perhaps TRBD2 (5 bases). Sequences were obtained from peripheral blood. The CDR3 spells CASSRRAASSYNEQFF. The CDR3, as DNA: TGTGCCAGCAGCAGACGAGCGGCGTCCTCCTACAATGAGCAGTTCTTC.